Listed below are T cell receptor beta chains from one sample, sequenced in a study of naive and memory T cell subsets. TCRdb redid the calling of the UMI-ligation and nested PCR reads with MiXCR, one entry per CDR3 protein. The data hold roughly 91,000 distinct CDR3 sequences, with over 10% observed a single time. The source material was central memory CD4+ T cells from blood. The receptors shown here come from a human donor in good health. Both conserved end residues are part of each CDR3. The order of the fields is J gene, D gene, clone size, V gene, CDR3 DNA, CDR3 protein. D genes are given only for firm matches. For some rows the clone size is stated as once, few or many, or as a class when expanded; others skip it.

TRBJ1-1 | - | many | TRBV20-1 | TGCAGTGCTAAAAATTCCGCAGGGGCGATGAACACTGAAGCTTTCTTT | CSAKNSAGAMNTEAFF
TRBJ1-6 | - | many | TRBV19 | TGTGCCACGAGGGACGGAAATAATTCACCCCTCCACTTT | CATRDGNNSPLHF
TRBJ1-2 | - | - | TRBV29-1 | TGCAGCGTTTTCGCGATCTATGGCTACACCTTC | CSVFAIYGYTF
TRBJ2-3 | - | many | TRBV5-1 | TGCGCCAGCAGCGCCAGTCTAGATACGCAGTATTTT | CASSASLDTQYF
TRBJ2-7 | - | - | TRBV6-6 | TGTGCCAGCAGTTACGGAGGCCTAACCTACGAGCAGTACTTC | CASSYGGLTYEQYF
TRBJ1-4 | - | - | TRBV27 | TGTGCCAGCAGTTTCCAGGGGCGCGCCCATAATGAAAAACTGTTTTTT | CASSFQGRAHNEKLFF
TRBJ2-5 | - | - | TRBV7-6 | TGTGCCAGCGGGCTAGCTGGGTCCCCGTTAGAGACCCAGTACTTC | CASGLAGSPLETQYF
TRBJ1-6 | TRBD1 | - | TRBV5-6 | TGTGCCAGCAGCCGCCGTTCCGGGACAGGGGCTGTCTCACCCCTCCACTTT | CASSRRSGTGAVSPLHF
TRBJ1-1 | - | once | TRBV29-1 | TGCAGTTATGAACTCGTCGGGGAAGAGAACACTGAAGCTTTCTTT | CSYELVGEENTEAFF
TRBJ1-4 | TRBD1 | many | TRBV7-9 | TGTGCCAGCAGCTTTTCTCCGGGACAGAAGAATGAAAAACTGTTTTTT | CASSFSPGQKNEKLFF
TRBJ1-1 | - | - | TRBV5-1 | TGCGCCAGCAGCACCGACAGGATGAACACTGAAGCTTTCTTT | CASSTDRMNTEAFF
TRBJ2-1 | - | - | TRBV30 | TGTGCCTGGAGGGGGGGGGCTAGCTCCTACAATGAGCAGTTCTTC | CAWRGGASSYNEQFF
TRBJ2-5 | TRBD2 | many | TRBV29-1 | TGCAGCGTTGAGGGCTTTATGGGGGGGGTAGAGACCCAGTACTTC | CSVEGFMGGVETQYF
TRBJ2-6 | - | - | TRBV6-6 | TGTGCCAGCAGTTACCCCCTGGCGGTCTCTGGGGCCAACGTCCTGACTTTC | CASSYPLAVSGANVLTF
TRBJ1-1 | TRBD1 | few | TRBV5-1 | TGCGCCAGCAGCTACGGACAGGGGGGAACTGAAGCTTTCTTT | CASSYGQGGTEAFF
TRBJ2-2 | - | - | TRBV6-5 | TGTGCCAGCAGTTATCAGGCAGGGCAACAGGCCGGGGAGCTGTTTTTT | CASSYQAGQQAGELFF
TRBJ2-1 | TRBD1 | few | TRBV7-3 | TGTGCCAGCAGCCCGACAGGGTGGGGCAATGAGCAGTTCTTC | CASSPTGWGNEQFF
TRBJ2-3 | - | many | TRBV7-3 | TGTGCCAGCAGCCCGGGACAAAGCACAGATACGCAGTATTTT | CASSPGQSTDTQYF
TRBJ1-6 | - | - | TRBV20-1 | TGCAGTGCTACAATGGGGCAGTCCAATTCACCCCTCCACTTT | CSATMGQSNSPLHF
TRBJ1-5 | TRBD1 | few | TRBV2 | TGTGCCAGCCAAAGGACAGGTTTCAATCAGCCCCAGCATTTT | CASQRTGFNQPQHF
TRBJ1-6 | - | - | TRBV6-5 | TGTGCCAGCAGTTACGACGTGGGAGATAATTCACCCCTCCACTTT | CASSYDVGDNSPLHF
TRBJ1-2 | - | - | TRBV5-1 | TGCGCCAGCAGCACACCGGGAGCTACTAACTATGGCTACACCTTC | CASSTPGATNYGYTF